Presented here are 18 T cell receptor beta chains from one specimen sequenced in a study of OX40 agonist ivuxolimab in advanced cancers. The repertoire was sequenced with immunoSEQ multiplex PCR; TCRdb's copy has only in-frame clones and lacks some. The sample includes 55,000 to 75,000 clones, around 87% seen only once; the top ten take around 0.4%. Sequencing used CD4+ or CD8+ T cells sorted from blood, obtained in a trial of the OX40 agonist ivuxolimab. All receptors derive from an adult with an advanced solid tumor such as melanoma, head and neck, liver or kidney cancer.

The chain employs TRBV10-3 and TRBJ2-3, with D possibly TRBD1 on 6 matching bases. This CDR3 is 13 amino acids long. The ends were cut back, 8 bases at V and 0 bases at J, with 9 bases in the middle. Germline-derived CDR1 and CDR2 are ENHRY and SYGVKD. CDR3 nucleotide sequence: TGTGCCATCGGGACAACTAGCACAGATACGCAGTATTTT. It translates to CAIGTTSTDTQYF.

V and J are TRBV5-4 and TRBJ2-1; possible D gene TRBD1, 6 bases. Trimming took off 4 bases at V and 4 bases at J, with 15 bases between the two ends. The CDR3 extends over 15 amino acids. Per germline, CDR1 SGHNT and CDR2 YYREEE (reference sequence). CDR3 in amino acids: CASSQDSTPYNEQFF. In DNA, the CDR3 is TGTGCCAGCAGCCAGGACAGTACTCCATACAATGAGCAGTTCTTC.

V gene TRBV18 combines with J gene TRBJ2-7; TRBD2 might be the D (5 bases). Trimming took off 3 bases at V and 0 bases at J, with 12 bases between the two ends. The CDR3 covers 15 residues. Germline CDR1 KGHSH, CDR2 LQKENI. The CDR3 reads CASSPSPEGSYEQYF. The CDR3 region has the DNA TGTGCCAGCTCACCTTCTCCCGAGGGCTCCTACGAGCAGTACTTC. Full variable domain (missing parts from reference TRBV18 and TRBJ2-7): NAGVMQNPRHLVRRRGQEARLRCSPMKGHSHVYWYRQLPEEGLKFMVYLQKENIIDESGMPKERFSAEFPKEGPSILRIQQVVRGDSAAYFCASSPSPEGSYEQYFGPGTRLTVT.

The CDR3 region has the DNA TGTGCCAGCAGCCAAGGAGGTCCGGGACACCTGAACACTGAAGCTTTCTTT. Translating gives CASSQGGPGHLNTEAFF. The chain carries TRBV14 and TRBJ1-1; TRBD1 is a possible D gene (6 bases). V was clipped by 1 base and J by 0 bases, with 15 bases between them. The CDR3 totals 17 residues. CDR1 is SGHDN and CDR2 is FVKESK in the germline V gene.

This clone was detected only once. The chain combines TRBV28 with TRBJ2-2; the D is unclear. CDR1 and CDR2 (germline): MDHEN, SYDVKM. CDR3 length: 14 amino acids. Trimming cost V 8 bases and J 0 bases, with 10 bases left between them. The CDR3 reads CASLRTTNTGELFF. In DNA, the CDR3 is TGTGCCAGCTTGCGGACGACGAACACCGGGGAGCTGTTTTTT.

The V call is TRBV4-1, the J call TRBJ2-2; 8 bases match TRBD2. J gave up 4 bases and V 0 bases, and 10 bases lay outside the gene matches. This CDR3 is 18 amino acids long. Germline lookup yields CDR1 MGHRA and CDR2 YSYEKL. The CDR3 loop reads CASSQDRTGGPLTGELFF. CDR3 nucleotides: TGCGCCAGCAGCCAAGATCGGACGGGGGGGCCTCTCACCGGGGAGCTGTTTTTT.

V gene TRBV6-1 combines with J gene TRBJ1-1; 8 positions match TRBD1. Germline V lookup: CDR1 MNHNS, CDR2 SASEGT. The CDR3 is 14 residues long. The J segment lost 3 bases and the V segment lost 6 bases, leaving 6 bases of the junction unmatched. In DNA, the CDR3 is TGTGCCAGCAGCACCACAGGGGGATACACTGAAGCTTTCTTT. Translated, it gives CASSTTGGYTEAFF.

Comment on this clone: Germline and junction disagree at one end, which may indicate a read error. The rearrangement joins TRBV2 to TRBJ2-7; D may match TRBD1 or TRBD2 (6 bases each). The germline V gene encodes CDR1 SNHLY and CDR2 FYNNEI. The CDR3 contains 14 residues. CDR3 region: CASREAPGGRRKYF. The CDR3 DNA follows: TGTGCCAGCAGAGAAGCCCCCGGGGGCCGACGTAAGTACTTC. Based on the CDR3 plus reference TRBV2 and TRBJ2-7, the full variable domain is EPEVTQTPSHQVTQMGQEVILRCVPISNHLYFYWYRQILGQKVEFLVSFYNNEISEKSEIFDDQFSVERPDGSNFTLKIRSTKLEDSAMYFCASREAPGGRRKYFGPGTRLTVT.

This sequence joins TRBV4-1 and TRBJ1-2, with a possible D match to TRBD1 (5 bases). Trimming removed 0 bases from V and 3 bases from J, with 14 bases in between. The CDR3 totals 16 residues. CDR1 is MGHRA and CDR2 is YSYEKL in the germline V gene. The CDR3 reads CASSQEGTSWDYGYTF. In nucleotides, the CDR3 is TGCGCCAGCAGCCAAGAGGGGACCTCCTGGGACTATGGCTACACCTTC.

The chain recombines TRBV7-6 with TRBJ2-1; D possibly corresponds to TRBD1 (6 bases). CDR3 length: 15 amino acids. V was clipped by 5 bases and J by 0 bases, with 11 bases between them. Germline V gene sequence: CDR1 SGHVS, CDR2 FNYEAQ. CDR3: CASSEQGSSYNEQFF. CDR3 DNA sequence: TGTGCCAGCAGCGAACAGGGAAGCTCCTACAATGAGCAGTTCTTC.

The chain recombines TRBV7-9 with TRBJ2-7; 8 bases align to TRBD2. The CDR3 spans 15 residues. Germline V CDR1 and CDR2: SEHNR, FQNEAQ (reference sequence). Trimming at V came to 10 bases and at J to 7 bases, leaving 18 bases not matched to a gene. The CDR3 DNA sequence: TGTGCCATTAACCCGGAGCGGGAGTACCCTGGGGAGCAGTACTTC. It codes for CAINPEREYPGEQYF.

The CDR3 loop is CASSLGRKGYTF. The CDR3 DNA reads as TGTGCCAGCAGCTTGGGTAGAAAGGGCTACACCTTC. This chain connects TRBV5-6 to TRBJ1-2; D unclear. V was cut by 0 bases and J by 8 bases, with 8 bases left in between. The germline V gene has CDR1 SGHDT and CDR2 YYEEEE. The CDR3 covers 12 residues.

This rearrangement joins TRBV30 to TRBJ2-7; D call uncertain. Trimming left V 0 bases short and J 3 bases short, with 9 bases between. Germline values: CDR1 GTSNPN, CDR2 SVGIG (reference sequence). The CDR3 is made up of 13 amino acids. CDR3 protein: CAWSVSPGYEQYF. Here the CDR3 DNA reads TGTGCCTGGAGTGTATCCCCTGGCTACGAGCAGTACTTC.

The chain links TRBV9 to TRBJ2-5, with a possible D match to TRBD2 (6 bases). The length of the CDR3 is 15 residues. CDR1 and CDR2 from the germline V gene are SGDLS and YYNGEE. V was shortened by 4 bases and J by 2 bases, with 15 bases between the two germline ends. The CDR3 sequence is CASSPQGLVQETQYF. For the CDR3, the DNA is TGTGCCAGCAGCCCTCAGGGACTCGTGCAAGAGACCCAGTACTTC.

The rearrangement links TRBV20-1 to TRBJ1-1; D uncertain. The CDR3 has 11 residues. V lost 0 bases, J lost 3 bases, and 2 bases lay in between. CDR1 is DFQATT, CDR2 SNEGSKA, per germline (reference sequence). The CDR3 sequence: CSAREYTEAFF. The CDR3 DNA follows: TGCAGTGCTAGAGAATACACTGAAGCTTTCTTT.

V gene TRBV28 combines with J gene TRBJ1-2; 10 bases are shared with TRBD1. The junction had 9 bases not matched to a gene; V was cut back by 5 bases and J by 6 bases. The CDR3 contains 15 residues. The germline gives CDR1 MDHEN, CDR2 SYDVKM. The CDR3, as DNA: TGTGCCAGCAGTCCCGGGGGACAGGGGCTGCATGGCTACACCTTC. It codes for CASSPGGQGLHGYTF.

This sequence joins TRBV7-3 and TRBJ2-5, with a weak D call TRBD2 (5 bases). Germline V lookup: CDR1 SGHTA, CDR2 FQGTGA. Trimming took off 7 bases at V and 4 bases at J, with 16 bases between the two ends. The CDR3 is made up of 14 amino acids. CDR3 nucleotides: TGTGCCAGCATGGGAGAGGGCGCGGGAGAGACCCAGTACTTC. It yields the protein CASMGEGAGETQYF.

This chain joins TRBV7-9 and TRBJ2-5; TRBD1 matches at 8 bases. The CDR3 has 18 residues. Germline loops: CDR1 SEHNR, CDR2 FQNEAQ (reference sequence). J was trimmed by 3 bases and V by 2 bases; bases with no gene match: 14. The CDR3 is CASSLSSGGPTREETQYF. The CDR3, as DNA: TGTGCCAGCAGCTTATCTTCAGGGGGCCCCACACGGGAAGAGACCCAGTACTTC.